This T cell receptor beta chain stems from a study of blood T cell repertoires in COVID-19. Study details: PBMCs, B-cell-depleted T cells, or T cells were the source of the cDNA or gDNA that made up the material.

Libraries were prepared by immunoSEQ multiplex PCR; TCRdb keeps only in-frame clonotypes and omits some of them. The sample records about 130,000 clones, roughly 81% being singletons. This CDR3 has 12 residues. J lost 9 bases, V lost 6 bases, and 6 bases had no gene match. This sequence joins TRBV12-3 or TRBV12-4 and TRBJ2-7, with TRBD2 matching 9 bases. The origin of this receptor is a human donor in a cohort sampled during active COVID-19. Material: peripheral blood. The chain's CDR3 is CASRRGGSGQYF. In DNA, the CDR3 is TGTGCCAGCAGGCGGGGGGGCTCCGGGCAGTACTTC.